This T cell receptor (beta chain) emerged from a study of T-cell reconstitution after alpha-beta-depleted transplantation in children. The TCRbeta library incorporated unique molecular identifiers. In TCRdb, the PCR reads were re-called with MiXCR into one record per CDR3 protein. This sample has roughly 400,000 distinct CDR3 sequences, with roughly 20% found just once. The CDR3 is 14 residues long. CDR1 and CDR2 (germline): MGHRA, YSYEKL. The germline V and J ends were trimmed by 0 bases and 5 bases, with 9 bases remaining between them. Sample: PBMCs from the stem cell graft donor, taken from the stem cell graft. This clonotype was sampled from a human donor who donated a stem cell graft to a child with acute myeloid leukemia. The rearrangement joins TRBV4-1 to TRBJ2-3, with no clear D. In nucleotides, the CDR3 is TGCGCCAGCAGCCAAGATCTGGGTATAGATACGCAGTATTTT. This sequence encodes CASSQDLGIDTQYF.